The clone carrying this T cell receptor beta chain was seen more than once but under ten times. Its target is unknown. This record comes from a study of cytomegalovirus exposure and HLA in healthy donors. Points from the study as a whole: Available immune exposure information was restricted to CMV serostatus only.

13 Jbeta primers and 60 Vbeta primers were used for the PCR. Data came from immunoSEQ multiplex PCR; TCRdb stores just in-frame clones and leaves some out. The sample consists of tens of thousands of clones, 55% to 85% of them appearing once. The sequenced sample was PBMCs. The receptor's source is a woman aged 50 to 65 in good health and CMV-seronegative.

The CDR3 region has the DNA TGTGCCAGCAGGAAACGGGCCGGGGGACCCTACGAGCAGTACTTC. Protein product: CASRKRAGGPYEQYF. The chain couples TRBV27 to TRBJ2-5, with D possibly being TRBD2 (6 bases). The DNA end is a closer match to TRBJ2-7, so the J assignment may be wrong. Per the germline V gene, CDR1 is MNHEY and CDR2 is SMNVEV (reference sequence). The CDR3 consists of 15 residues.